A single sample is the source of the 3 T cell receptor beta chains below, sequenced in a study of CD8 T cells in ankylosing spondylitis. Using its own MiXCR run on the 5' RACE reads, TCRdb lists one record per CDR3 protein. The profile shows about 540,000 distinct CDR3 sequences, roughly 13% of them singletons. These receptors' antigens are unknown. Study-wide findings and caveats: Ankylosing spondylitis blood seemed to carry a telltale TCR beta motif made of about 8 highly homologous variants.

The sequencing input was blood, either unsorted or a sorted T cell fraction (not recorded which). These receptors all stem from a male donor with ankylosing spondylitis.

The sample holds many counts of this clonotype. The chain joins TRBV5-1 to TRBJ1-4; weak D call: TRBD1 (6 bases). Germline CDR1 is SGHRS and CDR2 is YFSETQ. The CDR3 length is 14 residues. V lost 1 base, J lost 8 bases, and 12 bases lay in between. The CDR3 nucleotides are TGCGCCAGCAGCTTGACAGGGCCCCGGGAAAAACTGTTTTTT. Its translation: CASSLTGPREKLFF.

This sequence joins TRBV24-1 and TRBJ1-3; TRBD1 is a possible D gene (5 bases). This CDR3 contains 16 residues. Per the germline V gene, CDR1 is KGHDR and CDR2 is SFDVKD. V lost 4 bases and J lost 0, with 12 bases in between. The CDR3: CATSETGTGSGNTIYF. CDR3 nucleotides: TGTGCCACCAGTGAAACCGGGACCGGCTCTGGAAACACCATATATTTT.

The sample holds a few counts of this clonotype. This chain links TRBV7-6 with TRBJ1-4; 11 nucleotides match TRBD1. Germline assignment: CDR1 SGHVS and CDR2 FNYEAQ. V shed 2 bases, J shed 0 bases, and the junction held 5 bases outside the gene matches. CDR3 size: 18 residues. CDR3 protein: CASSLRGGQGATNEKLFF. The CDR3 DNA is TGTGCCAGCAGCTTAAGAGGGGGACAGGGGGCAACTAATGAAAAACTGTTTTTT.